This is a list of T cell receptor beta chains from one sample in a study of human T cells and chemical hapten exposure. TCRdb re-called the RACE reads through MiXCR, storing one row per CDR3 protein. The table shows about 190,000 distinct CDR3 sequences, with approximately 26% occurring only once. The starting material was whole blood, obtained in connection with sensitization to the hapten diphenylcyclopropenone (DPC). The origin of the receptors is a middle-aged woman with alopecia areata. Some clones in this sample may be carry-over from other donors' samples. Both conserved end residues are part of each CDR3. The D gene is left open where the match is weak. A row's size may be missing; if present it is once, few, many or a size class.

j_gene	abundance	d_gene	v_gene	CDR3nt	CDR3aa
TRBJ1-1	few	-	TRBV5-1	TGCGCCAGCAGGTCGGGGCCAGTGAACACTGAAGCTTTCTTT	CASRSGPVNTEAFF
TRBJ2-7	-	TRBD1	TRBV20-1	TGCAGTGCTACGGGACAGGGGGACCACTACGAGCAGTACTTC	CSATGQGDHYEQYF
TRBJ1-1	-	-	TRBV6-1	TGTGCCAGCAGTGCCCTGGGGGAGGGGACTGAAGCTTTCTTT	CASSALGEGTEAFF
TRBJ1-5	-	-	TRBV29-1	TGCAGCGTTGCTTACGGGTCCAGAGATCAGCCCCAGCATTTT	CSVAYGSRDQPQHF
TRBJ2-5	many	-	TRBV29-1	TGCAGCGTTGAACCCCAGGAGGGAGAGACCCAGTACTTC	CSVEPQEGETQYF
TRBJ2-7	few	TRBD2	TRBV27	TGTGCCAGCAGCCGACTAGCGGGCTCCTACGAGCAGTACTTC	CASSRLAGSYEQYF
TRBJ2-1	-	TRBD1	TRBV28	TGTGCCAGCATTGGGGACAGAAGGGAGCAGTTCTTC	CASIGDRREQFF
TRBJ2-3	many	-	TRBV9	TGTGCCAGCAGCGAGACGCGGATCGATACGCAGTATTTT	CASSETRIDTQYF
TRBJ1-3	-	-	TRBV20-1	TGCAGTGCGGCGCAGGGCGCAATCTCTGGAAACACCATATATTTT	CSAAQGAISGNTIYF
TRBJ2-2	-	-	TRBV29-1	TGCAGCGTTCTCCGGACGGGGACGAACACCGGGGAGCTGTTTTTT	CSVLRTGTNTGELFF
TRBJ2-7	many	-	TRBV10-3	TGTGCCATCAGCCCAACAGGGACCTCCTACGAGCAGTACTTC	CAISPTGTSYEQYF
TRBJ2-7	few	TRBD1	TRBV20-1	TGCAGTGCTCATTCAGGGGGAATCGGGCACGAGCAGTACTTC	CSAHSGGIGHEQYF
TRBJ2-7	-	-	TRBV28	TGTGCCAGCAGTTTTTTATCTTCCTACGAGCAGTACTTC	CASSFLSSYEQYF
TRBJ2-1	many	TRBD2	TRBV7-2	TGTGCCAGCAGCCGGATAGCGGGCTCCTACAATGAGCAGTTCTTC	CASSRIAGSYNEQFF
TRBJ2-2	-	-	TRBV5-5	TGTGCCAGCAGCTGGGATGGCAGGCCCTATGGCGGGGAGCTGTTTTTT	CASSWDGRPYGGELFF
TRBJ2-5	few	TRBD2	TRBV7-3	TGTGCCAGCAGCTTATCGTCCGCTAGCGGGGTCCAAGAGACCCAGTACTTC	CASSLSSASGVQETQYF
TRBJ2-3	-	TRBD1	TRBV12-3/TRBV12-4	TGTGCCAGCAGTTTAGCGCAGGGGGCAAGGGAGACAGATACGCAGTATTTT	CASSLAQGARETDTQYF
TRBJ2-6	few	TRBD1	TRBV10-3	TGTGCCATCGGGGGACAGAGCTCTGGGGCCAACGTCCTGACTTTC	CAIGGQSSGANVLTF
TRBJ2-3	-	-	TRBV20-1	TGCAGTGCCGCGATGGGACTCGGCACAGATACGCAGTATTTT	CSAAMGLGTDTQYF
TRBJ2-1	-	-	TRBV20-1	TGCAGTGCGAAGGGTTGGCGGAATGAGCAGTTCTTC	CSAKGWRNEQFF
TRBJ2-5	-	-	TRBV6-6	TGTGCCAGCAGTTACAACCCGGGGGATGAAGAGACCCAGTACTTC	CASSYNPGDEETQYF
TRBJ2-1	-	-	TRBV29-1	TGCAGCGTTGTAAACTACAATGAGCAGTTCTTC	CSVVNYNEQFF
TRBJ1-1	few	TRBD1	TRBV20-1	TGCAGTGCTAGGAGGACAGGTAACACTGAAGCTTTCTTT	CSARRTGNTEAFF
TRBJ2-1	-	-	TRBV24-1	TGTGCCACCAGTGATTTGGGGCAGGCGGGTGAGCAGTTCTTC	CATSDLGQAGEQFF
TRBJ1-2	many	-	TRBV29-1	TGCAGCTCGATGAGCAGCGTTGGTCATGGCTACACCTTC	CSSMSSVGHGYTF
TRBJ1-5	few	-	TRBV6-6	TGTGCCAGCACCTCTTGGCCCGGCCAGCCCCAGCATTTT	CASTSWPGQPQHF
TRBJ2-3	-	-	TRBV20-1	TGCAGTGCTAATCCCTGGCCCAGGGAGGATACGCAGTATTTT	CSANPWPREDTQYF
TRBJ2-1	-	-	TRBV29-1	TGCAGCGTTGGATACGGGAGACCCTGGCAGTTCTTC	CSVGYGRPWQFF
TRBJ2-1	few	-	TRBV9	TGTGCCAGCAGCCCTACTGGGGCGAGCTCCTACAATGAGCAGTTCTTC	CASSPTGASSYNEQFF
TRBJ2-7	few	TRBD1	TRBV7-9	TGTGCCAGCAGCTTAGGACAGGGGGGAGCCTACGAGCAGTACTTC	CASSLGQGGAYEQYF
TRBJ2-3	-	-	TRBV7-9	TGTGCCAGCAGCTTGCGACAGTTACCTAGCACAGATACGCAGTATTTT	CASSLRQLPSTDTQYF